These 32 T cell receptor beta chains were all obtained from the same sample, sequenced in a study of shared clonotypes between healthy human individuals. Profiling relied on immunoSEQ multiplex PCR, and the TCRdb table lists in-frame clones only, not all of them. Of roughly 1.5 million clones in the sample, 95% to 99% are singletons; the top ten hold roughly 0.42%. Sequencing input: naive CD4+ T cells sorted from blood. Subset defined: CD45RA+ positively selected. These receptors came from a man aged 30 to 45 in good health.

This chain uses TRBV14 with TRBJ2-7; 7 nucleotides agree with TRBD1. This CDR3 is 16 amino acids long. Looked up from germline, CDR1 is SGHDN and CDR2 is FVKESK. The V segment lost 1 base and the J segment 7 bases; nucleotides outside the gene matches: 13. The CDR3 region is CASSQAKPDRVREQYF. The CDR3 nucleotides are TGTGCCAGCAGCCAAGCTAAACCCGACAGGGTGAGGGAGCAGTACTTC. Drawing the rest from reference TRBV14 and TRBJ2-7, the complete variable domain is EAGVTQFPSHSVIEKGQTVTLRCDPISGHDNLYWYRRVMGKEIKFLLHFVKESKQDESGMPNNRFLAERTGGTYSTLKVQPAELEDSGVYFCASSQAKPDRVREQYFGPGTRLTVT.

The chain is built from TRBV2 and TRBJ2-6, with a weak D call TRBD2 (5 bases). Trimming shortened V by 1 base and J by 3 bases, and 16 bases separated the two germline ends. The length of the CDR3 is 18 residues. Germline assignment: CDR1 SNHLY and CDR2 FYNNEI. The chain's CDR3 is CASSEGRFRVFGANVLTF. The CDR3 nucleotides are TGTGCCAGCAGTGAAGGGAGGTTCAGAGTTTTTGGGGCCAACGTCCTGACTTTC.

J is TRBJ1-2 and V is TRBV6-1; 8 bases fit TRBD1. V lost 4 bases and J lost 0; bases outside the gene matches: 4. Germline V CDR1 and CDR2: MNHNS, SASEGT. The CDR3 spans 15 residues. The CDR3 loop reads CASSASGGPNYGYTF. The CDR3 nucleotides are TGTGCCAGCAGTGCGTCAGGGGGCCCTAACTATGGCTACACCTTC.

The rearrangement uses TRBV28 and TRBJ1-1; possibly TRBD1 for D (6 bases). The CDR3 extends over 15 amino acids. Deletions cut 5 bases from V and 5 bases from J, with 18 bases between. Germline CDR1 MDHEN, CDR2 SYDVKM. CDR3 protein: CASSGRTAKGTEAFF. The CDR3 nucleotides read TGTGCCAGCAGTGGGAGGACAGCAAAAGGTACTGAAGCTTTCTTT.

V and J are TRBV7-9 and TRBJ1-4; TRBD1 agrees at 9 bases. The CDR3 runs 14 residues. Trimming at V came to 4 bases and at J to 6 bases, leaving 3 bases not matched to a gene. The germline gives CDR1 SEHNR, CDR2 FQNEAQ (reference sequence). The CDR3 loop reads CASSSRTGDEKLFF. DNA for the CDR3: TGTGCCAGCAGCTCACGGACAGGGGATGAAAAACTGTTTTTT.

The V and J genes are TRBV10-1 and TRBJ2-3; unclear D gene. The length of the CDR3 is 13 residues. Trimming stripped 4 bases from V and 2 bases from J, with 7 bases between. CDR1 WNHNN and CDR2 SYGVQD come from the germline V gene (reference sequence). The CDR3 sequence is CASSGMATDTQYF. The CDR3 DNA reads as TGCGCCAGCAGTGGGATGGCCACAGATACGCAGTATTTT.

In nucleotides, the CDR3 is TGTGCCAGCAGCTTCCCGGGACGGAATGAAAAACTGTTTTTT. Amino acid sequence: CASSFPGRNEKLFF. The chain joins TRBV11-2 to TRBJ1-4, with a tentative D call TRBD1 (5 bases). The V gene's germline CDR1 is SGHAT and CDR2 FQNNGV. The CDR3 is 14 residues long. V dropped 3 bases and J dropped 5 bases, with 10 bases sitting between them. The full variable domain, with the rest looked up from reference TRBV11-2 and TRBJ1-4, is EAGVAQSPRYKIIEKRQSVAFWCNPISGHATLYWYQQILGQGPKLLIQFQNNGVVDDSQLPKDRFSAERLKGVDSTLKIQPAKLEDSAVYLCASSFPGRNEKLFFGSGTQLSVL.

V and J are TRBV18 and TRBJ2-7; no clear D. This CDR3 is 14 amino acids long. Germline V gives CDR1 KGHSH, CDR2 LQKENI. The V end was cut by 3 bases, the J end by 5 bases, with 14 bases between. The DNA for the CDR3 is TGTGCCAGCTCACCTGTGGTTTTAAGAGACGAGCAGTACTTC. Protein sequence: CASSPVVLRDEQYF.

CDR3 residues: CASSFGTETNQPQHF. DNA for the CDR3: TGCGCCAGCAGCTTCGGGACAGAGACTAATCAGCCCCAGCATTTT. The chain recombines TRBV5-1 with TRBJ1-5; 7 nucleotides line up with TRBD1. CDR3 size: 15 residues. The V gene's germline CDR1 is SGHRS and CDR2 YFSETQ. V trimming: 2 bases; J trimming: 4 bases; junction bases outside the gene matches: 6.

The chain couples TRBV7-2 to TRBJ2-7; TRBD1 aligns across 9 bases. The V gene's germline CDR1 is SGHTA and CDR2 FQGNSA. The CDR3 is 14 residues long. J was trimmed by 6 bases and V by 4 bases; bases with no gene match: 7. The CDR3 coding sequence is TGTGCCAGCAGCTGGGACAGGGCACTGCGCGAGCAGTACTTC. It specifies CASSWDRALREQYF.

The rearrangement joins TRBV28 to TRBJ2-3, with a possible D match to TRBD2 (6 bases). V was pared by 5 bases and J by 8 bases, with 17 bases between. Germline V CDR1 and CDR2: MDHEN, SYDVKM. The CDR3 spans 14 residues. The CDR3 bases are TGTGCCAGCAGTCCATCCGGACTATTGGGTACGCAGTATTTT. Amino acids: CASSPSGLLGTQYF.

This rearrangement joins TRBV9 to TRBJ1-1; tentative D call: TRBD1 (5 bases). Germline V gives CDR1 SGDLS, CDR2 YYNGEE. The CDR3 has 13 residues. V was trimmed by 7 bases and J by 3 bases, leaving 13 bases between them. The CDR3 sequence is CASSGPWDTEAFF. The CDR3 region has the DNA TGTGCCAGCTCAGGGCCGTGGGACACTGAAGCTTTCTTT. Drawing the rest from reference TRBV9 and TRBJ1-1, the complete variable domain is DSGVTQTPKHLITATGQRVTLRCSPRSGDLSVYWYQQSLDQGLQFLIQYYNGEERAKGNILERFSAQQFPDLHSELNLSSLELGDSALYFCASSGPWDTEAFFGQGTRLTVV.

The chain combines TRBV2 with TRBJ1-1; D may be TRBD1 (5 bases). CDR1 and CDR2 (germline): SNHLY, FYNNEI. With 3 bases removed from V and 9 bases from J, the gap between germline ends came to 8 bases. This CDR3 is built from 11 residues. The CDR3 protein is CASSDDRKAFF. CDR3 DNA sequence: TGTGCCAGCAGTGACGACAGAAAAGCTTTCTTT. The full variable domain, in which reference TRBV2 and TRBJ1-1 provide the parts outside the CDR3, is EPEVTQTPSHQVTQMGQEVILRCVPISNHLYFYWYRQILGQKVEFLVSFYNNEISEKSEIFDDQFSVERPDGSNFTLKIRSTKLEDSAMYFCASSDDRKAFFGQGTRLTVV.

The CDR3 DNA is TGCGCCAGCAGTCCAGGGACAGGGGCGCCCCGCGAGACCCAGTACTTC. Translated: CASSPGTGAPRETQYF. V usage is TRBV5-1 and J usage is TRBJ2-5; the match to TRBD1 covers 10 bases. The V gene's germline CDR1 is SGHRS and CDR2 YFSETQ. The CDR3 runs to 16 residues. The J segment lost 5 bases and the V segment lost 5 bases, leaving 12 bases of the junction unmatched.

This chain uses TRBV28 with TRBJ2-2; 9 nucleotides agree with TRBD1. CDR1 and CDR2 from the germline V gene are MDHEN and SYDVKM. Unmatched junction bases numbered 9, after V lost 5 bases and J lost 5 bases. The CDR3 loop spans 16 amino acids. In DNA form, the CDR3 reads TGTGCCAGCAGTGTTCCTGGACAGGGGAGGACCGGGGAGCTGTTTTTT. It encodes CASSVPGQGRTGELFF.

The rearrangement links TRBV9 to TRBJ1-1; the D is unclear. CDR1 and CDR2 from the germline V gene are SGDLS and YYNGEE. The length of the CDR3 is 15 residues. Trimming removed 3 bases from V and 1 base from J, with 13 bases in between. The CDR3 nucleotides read TGTGCCAGCAGCGAGTCACCGCGGGGGAACACTGAAGCTTTCTTT. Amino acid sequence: CASSESPRGNTEAFF.

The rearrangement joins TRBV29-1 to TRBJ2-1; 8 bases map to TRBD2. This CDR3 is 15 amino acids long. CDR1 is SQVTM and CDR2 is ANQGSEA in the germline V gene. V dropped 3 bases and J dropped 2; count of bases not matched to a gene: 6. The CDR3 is CSVDAGGGAYNEQFF. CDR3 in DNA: TGCAGCGTTGACGCGGGGGGCGGGGCCTACAATGAGCAGTTCTTC.

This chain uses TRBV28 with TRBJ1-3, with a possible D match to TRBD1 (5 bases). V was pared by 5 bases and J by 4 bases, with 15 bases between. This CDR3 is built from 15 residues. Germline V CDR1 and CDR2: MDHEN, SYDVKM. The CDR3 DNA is TGTGCCAGCAGTCTAATCGGGGCACAAGGAAACACCATATATTTT. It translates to CASSLIGAQGNTIYF.

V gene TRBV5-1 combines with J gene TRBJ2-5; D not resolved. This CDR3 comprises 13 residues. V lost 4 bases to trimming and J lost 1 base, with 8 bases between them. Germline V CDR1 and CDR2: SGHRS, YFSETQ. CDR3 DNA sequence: TGCGCCAGCAGCCCAGGACGCCAAGAGACCCAGTACTTC. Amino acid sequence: CASSPGRQETQYF.

CDR3 sequence (DNA): TGCAGCGTTATAGGTCCGGGGAGAGAGACCCAGTACTTC. Protein product: CSVIGPGRETQYF. The V and J genes are TRBV29-1 and TRBJ2-5, with a tentative D call TRBD2 (5 bases). The CDR3 is made up of 13 amino acids. V was cut by 5 bases and J by 4 bases, with 14 bases left in between. CDR1 and CDR2 (germline): SQVTM, ANQGSEA. The full variable domain, in which reference TRBV29-1 and TRBJ2-5 provide the parts outside the CDR3, is SAVISQKPSRDICQRGTSLTIQCQVDSQVTMMFWYRQQPGQSLTLIATANQGSEATYESGFVIDKFPISRPNLTFSTLTVSNMSPEDSSIYLCSVIGPGRETQYFGPGTRLLVL.

The CDR3 is CASSWADNEQFF. CDR3 in DNA: TGTGCCAGCAGCTGGGCAGACAATGAGCAGTTCTTC. The genes are TRBV5-6 and TRBJ2-1; D remains unclear. Germline V gene lookup returns CDR1 SGHDT and CDR2 YYEEEE. The CDR3 sequence is 12 residues long. Trimming pared 3 bases from V and 5 bases from J, leaving 6 bases between.

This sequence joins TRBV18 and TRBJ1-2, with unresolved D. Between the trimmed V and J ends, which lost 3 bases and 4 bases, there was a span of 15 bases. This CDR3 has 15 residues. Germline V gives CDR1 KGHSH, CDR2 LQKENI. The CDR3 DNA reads TGTGCCAGCTCACCGATAGAGGGAAGTAGCTATGGCTACACCTTC. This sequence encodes CASSPIEGSSYGYTF.

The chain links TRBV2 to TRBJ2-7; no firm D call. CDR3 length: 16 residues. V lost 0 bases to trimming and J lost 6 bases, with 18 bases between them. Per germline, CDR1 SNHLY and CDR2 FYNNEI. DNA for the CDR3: TGTGCCAGCAGTGAAGCGTTACTCCTGCTAGAGAGCGAGCAGTACTTC. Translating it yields CASSEALLLLESEQYF.

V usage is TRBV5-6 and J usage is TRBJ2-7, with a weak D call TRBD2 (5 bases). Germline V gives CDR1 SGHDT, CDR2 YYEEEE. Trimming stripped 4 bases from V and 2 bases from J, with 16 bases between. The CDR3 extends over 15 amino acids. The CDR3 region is CASSPEPGLAYEQYF. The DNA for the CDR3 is TGTGCCAGCAGCCCGGAGCCAGGACTCGCCTACGAGCAGTACTTC.

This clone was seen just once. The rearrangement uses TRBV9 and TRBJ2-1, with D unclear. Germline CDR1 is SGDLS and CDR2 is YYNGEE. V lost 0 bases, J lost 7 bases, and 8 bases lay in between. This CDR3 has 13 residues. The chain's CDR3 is CASSVANGNEQFF. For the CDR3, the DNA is TGTGCCAGCAGCGTAGCGAACGGGAATGAGCAGTTCTTC.

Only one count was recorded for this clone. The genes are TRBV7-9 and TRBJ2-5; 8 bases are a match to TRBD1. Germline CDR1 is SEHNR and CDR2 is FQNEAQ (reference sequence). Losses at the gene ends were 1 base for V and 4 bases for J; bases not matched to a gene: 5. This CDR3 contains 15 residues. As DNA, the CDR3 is TGTGCCAGCAGCTTAGTCGGACAGGGACTAGAGACCCAGTACTTC. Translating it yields CASSLVGQGLETQYF.

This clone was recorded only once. CDR3 loop: CASSLKLGPSYEQYF. In DNA form, the CDR3 reads TGCGCCAGCAGCCTGAAATTGGGGCCCTCCTACGAGCAGTACTTC. The gene calls are TRBV10-2 and TRBJ2-7, with D possibly matching TRBD1 (5 bases). CDR1 is WSHSY, CDR2 SAAADI, per germline. With 6 bases removed from V and 0 bases from J, the gap between germline ends came to 15 bases. The CDR3 runs 15 residues.

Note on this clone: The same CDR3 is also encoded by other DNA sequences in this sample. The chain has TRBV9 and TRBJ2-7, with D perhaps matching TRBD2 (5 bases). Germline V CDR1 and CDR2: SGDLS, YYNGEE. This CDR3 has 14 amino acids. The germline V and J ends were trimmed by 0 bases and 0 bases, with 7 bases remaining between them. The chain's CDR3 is CASSVAGTSYEQYF. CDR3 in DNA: TGTGCCAGCAGCGTAGCGGGAACCTCCTACGAGCAGTACTTC. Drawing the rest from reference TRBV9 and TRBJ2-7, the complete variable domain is DSGVTQTPKHLITATGQRVTLRCSPRSGDLSVYWYQQSLDQGLQFLIQYYNGEERAKGNILERFSAQQFPDLHSELNLSSLELGDSALYFCASSVAGTSYEQYFGPGTRLTVT.

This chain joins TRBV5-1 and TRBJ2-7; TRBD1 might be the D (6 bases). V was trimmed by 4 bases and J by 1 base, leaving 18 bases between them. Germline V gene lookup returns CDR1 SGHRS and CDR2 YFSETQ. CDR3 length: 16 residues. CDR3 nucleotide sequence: TGCGCCAGCAGCCCCGGACAGCCCGCCATTTCCTACGAGCAGTACTTC. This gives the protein CASSPGQPAISYEQYF.

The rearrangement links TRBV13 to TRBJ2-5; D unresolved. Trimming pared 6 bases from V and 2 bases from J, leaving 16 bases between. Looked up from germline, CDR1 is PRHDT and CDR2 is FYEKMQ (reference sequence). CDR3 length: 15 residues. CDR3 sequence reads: CASSPVSPIQETQYF. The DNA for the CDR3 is TGTGCCAGCAGTCCAGTCTCCCCAATACAAGAGACCCAGTACTTC.

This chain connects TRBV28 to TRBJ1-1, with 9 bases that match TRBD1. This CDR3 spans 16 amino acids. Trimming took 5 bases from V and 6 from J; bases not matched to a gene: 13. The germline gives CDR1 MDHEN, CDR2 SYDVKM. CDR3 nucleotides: TGTGCCAGCAGTCCACACAGGGGGCTAGTTCTCCCTGAAGCTTTCTTT. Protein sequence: CASSPHRGLVLPEAFF.

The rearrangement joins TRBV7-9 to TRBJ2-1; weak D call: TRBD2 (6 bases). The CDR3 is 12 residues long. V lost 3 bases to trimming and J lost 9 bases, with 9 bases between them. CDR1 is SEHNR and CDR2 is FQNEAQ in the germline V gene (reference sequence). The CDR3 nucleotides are TGTGCCAGCAGCTTGGCGGAGGGTGAGCAGTTCTTC. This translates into CASSLAEGEQFF.